This T cell receptor beta chain derives from a study of T-cell reconstitution after alpha-beta-depleted transplantation in children. Library preparation (for TCRbeta) was performed with unique molecular identifiers. TCRdb passed the PCR reads through MiXCR, listing each CDR3 protein once. The sample gives approximately 490,000 distinct CDR3 sequences, over 9.5% of which show up once; about 2.1% is in the top ten. V lost 10 bases, J lost 0 bases, and 10 bases lay in between. The CDR3 runs 13 residues. Germline assignment: CDR1 MNHEY and CDR2 SMNVEV (reference sequence). Study conclusions and caveats: One year after transplant, T-cell counts and diversity came mostly from newly produced T cells.

This clonotype was found many times. Its target is unknown. The TCR was taken from a child under 10 years old with inherited bone marrow failure, due to receive a stem cell transplant. The chain has TRBV27 and TRBJ2-1; unclear D gene. The source material was PBMCs, sampled before TCRalphabeta/CD19-depleted stem cell transplant. The CDR3 region has the DNA TGTGCCACTTCTCGTCGCTCCTACAATGAGCAGTTCTTC. It yields the protein CATSRRSYNEQFF.